A single sample is the source of the 12 T cell receptor beta chains below, sequenced in a study of tumor-infiltrating lymphocytes in primary liver carcinoma. The source material, 20-30 mg of unsorted bulk tissue, was used to co-extract RNA and DNA. From 500 ng of total RNA, TCR beta-specific cDNA was reverse-transcribed using a constant-region primer. Construction of TCR beta libraries relied on three successive nested multiplex PCR rounds employing slightly modified ARM-PCR. Researchers ran the first two PCR rounds for roughly 11 cycles each with TRBV1-TRBV30 forward primers and a C-beta reverse primer. From the multiplex PCR reads, TCRdb called clonotypes with MiXCR, one entry per CDR3 protein. Among some 120,000 distinct CDR3 sequences, around 60% were seen once, and the ten largest hold roughly 8%. Material: liver tumor tissue from sampling region 3. The subset: tumor region T3, left-lateral pole. The receptors come from a woman aged 55-69 years with primary liver carcinoma and hepatitis B virus infection.

By share of the sample, this clonotype is medium-sized. CDR3 amino acids: CASSLDVWREQFF. In nucleotides, the CDR3 is TGTGCCAGCAGCTTAGACGTCTGGCGTGAGCAGTTCTTC. The gene calls are TRBV11-2 and TRBJ2-1; D gene uncertain. The CDR3 has 13 residues. The V gene lost 0 bases and the J gene lost 9 bases, with 9 bases spanning the gap. Germline-derived CDR1 and CDR2 are SGHAT and FQNNGV.

As to this clonotype: Since no conserved phenylalanine or tryptophan closes the CDR3, a read error is the likely cause. The chain couples TRBV11-2 to TRBJ2-5; 9 nucleotides agree with TRBD2. Germline assignment: CDR1 SGHAT and CDR2 FQNNGV. CDR3 size: 16 residues. Trimming at V came to 7 bases and at J to 4 bases, leaving 13 bases not matched to a gene. CDR3 residues: CASIPPRLAGRETQYL. CDR3 DNA sequence: TGTGCCAGCATCCCACCCAGGCTAGCGGGAAGAGAGACCCAGTACCTC.

In the case of this clonotype: Compared with germline, one end of the junction differs, possibly owing to a read error. The chain joins TRBV6-5 to TRBJ2-2; TRBD1 aligns across 7 bases. The germline gives CDR1 MNHEY, CDR2 SVGAGI. The CDR3 totals 16 residues. The CDR3 loop reads CVSSPDRVHDIGELFF. The CDR3 bases are TGTGTCAGCAGCCCCGACAGGGTGCATGACATCGGGGAGCTGTTTTTT.

This clonotype appeared many times. The genes are TRBV5-6 and TRBJ1-6; D not certain. CDR3 size: 16 residues. The germline V and J ends were trimmed by 2 bases and 0 bases, with 9 bases remaining between them. CDR1 is SGHDT, CDR2 YYEEEE, per germline. The CDR3 loop is CASSFKASSYNSPLHF. In nucleotides, the CDR3 is TGTGCCAGCAGCTTTAAGGCGAGCTCCTATAATTCACCCCTCCACTTT. Full variable domain (outside the CDR3, taken from reference TRBV5-6 and TRBJ1-6): DAGVTQSPTHLIKTRGQQVTLRCSPKSGHDTVSWYQQALGQGPQFIFQYYEEEERQRGNFPDRFSGHQFPNYSSELNVNALLLGDSALYLCASSFKASSYNSPLHFGNGTRLTVT.

Concerning this clonotype itself: The conserved closing phenylalanine or tryptophan is absent in this CDR3, likely reflecting a read error. The CDR3 bases are TGTGCCAGCAGCCAATATAGCAGGGGAAAAGCCGGGGAGCTGTTTTAT. Encoded protein: CASSQYSRGKAGELFY. The chain is built from TRBV14 and TRBJ2-2; D may be TRBD1 (6 bases). Between the trimmed V and J ends, which lost 2 bases and 6 bases, there was a span of 16 bases. Looked up from germline, CDR1 is SGHDN and CDR2 is FVKESK. The CDR3 has 16 amino acids.

Concerning this clonotype: A read error may be the cause here, since a much bigger clone is one base away. This chain links TRBV28 with TRBJ2-5; D is ambiguous. V lost 7 bases to trimming and J lost 5 bases, with 17 bases between them. The CDR3 runs to 14 residues. Germline CDR1 reads MDHEN; CDR2 reads SYDVKM. For the CDR3, the DNA is TGTGCCAGCAATTCTCGAGGCATGCCGGAGACCCAGTACTTC. Translating gives CASNSRGMPETQYF.

As regards this clonotype: At one boundary the junction diverges from the germline segment, which might be a read error. The chain uses TRBV11-2 and TRBJ2-1; 9 bases are a match to TRBD1. Germline CDR1 SGHAT, CDR2 FQNNGV. This CDR3 is built from 14 residues. Written as DNA, the CDR3 is TGTACCAGCAGCCGACGGACAGGGGTCGATGAGCAGTTCTTT. Translation: CTSSRRTGVDEQFF.

This clonotype was observed once. The rearrangement links TRBV4-1 to TRBJ1-3, with D perhaps TRBD1 (6 bases). Germline V CDR1 and CDR2: MGHRA, YSYEKL. V was cut by 4 bases and J by 0 bases, with 16 bases left in between. The CDR3 extends over 17 amino acids. The CDR3 DNA is TGCGCCAGCAGCCGAGACTCCGGGACATCCTCTGGAAACACCATATATTTT. Translation: CASSRDSGTSSGNTIYF.

The rearrangement joins TRBV5-1 to TRBJ2-1; D tentatively fits TRBD1 or TRBD2 (5 bases each). Germline-derived CDR1 and CDR2 are SGHRS and YFSETQ. V was shortened by 0 bases and J by 5 bases, with 15 bases between the two germline ends. The CDR3 loop spans 16 amino acids. Here the CDR3 DNA reads TGCGCCAGCAGCTTGGCGGGACCAGCCTTTGACAATGAGCAGTTCTTC. Protein sequence: CASSLAGPAFDNEQFF. The variable domain in full, with the rest retrieved from reference TRBV5-1 and TRBJ2-1, is KAGVTQTPRYLIKTRGQQVTLSCSPISGHRSVSWYQQTPGQGLQFLFEYFSETQRNKGNFPGRFSGRQFSNSRSEMNVSTLELGDSALYLCASSLAGPAFDNEQFFGPGTRLTVL.

As regards this clonotype: It is likely a read error, because the conserved phenylalanine at the end of the CDR3 is missing. The J gene is TRBJ2-3, the V gene TRBV6-1; 7 nucleotides agree with TRBD2. V trimming: 0 bases; J trimming: 0 bases; junction bases outside the gene matches: 0. The CDR3 covers 15 residues. CDR1 and CDR2 from the germline V gene are MNHNS and SASEGT. The CDR3: CASSEARGSTDTQYC. The CDR3 bases are TGTGCCAGCAGTGAAGCGCGGGGGAGCACAGATACGCAGTATTGT.

A remark on this clonotype: A junction boundary mismatches the germline segment, possibly from a read error. This chain connects TRBV28 to TRBJ1-6, with D possibly TRBD1 on 5 matching bases. CDR1 MDHEN and CDR2 SYDVKM come from the germline V gene. CDR3 size: 13 residues. CDR3 amino acids: CASRDTYNSPPHF. The CDR3 coding sequence is TGTGCCAGCAGGGACACATATAATTCACCCCCCCACTTT.

A word on this clonotype: One end of the junction varies from germline; a read error may be responsible. The chain carries TRBV11-1 and TRBJ1-1; no clear D gene. Germline CDR1 SGHAT, CDR2 FQDESV (reference sequence). The CDR3 consists of 16 residues. CDR3 coding DNA: TGTGCCAGTAGCTTAAAGAACAGAGGGCAAGGCACTGAAGCTTTCTTT. This codes for CASSLKNRGQGTEAFF.